The clone carrying this TCR beta chain was counted many times. The data belong to a study of T cells in Graves' hyperthyroidism and ophthalmopathy. Study as a whole: Before any treatment, at initial diagnosis, peripheral blood was collected.

What was amplified from RNA transcripts were TCR beta CDR3 regions. First-round RT-PCR targeting the TCR CDR3 was performed with the HTBI primer set. TCRdb independently ran MiXCR on the multiplex PCR reads; one entry per CDR3 protein. The sample has fewer than 350,000 distinct CDR3 sequences; over 15% are singletons. The length of the CDR3 is 17 residues. In germline, CDR1 is DFQATT, CDR2 SNEGSKA (reference sequence). Trimming cost V 6 bases and J 6 bases; bases outside gene matches: 11. Exclusion followed for patients with uncontrolled infection, other autoimmune disease, pregnancy or lactation. Material: blood. The gene calls are TRBV20-1 and TRBJ2-1; 16 bases are a match to TRBD2. This receptor was identified in a woman aged 45-65 years with Graves' hyperthyroidism. The CDR3 reads CSAVAGTSGGAINEQFF. The CDR3 DNA reads as TGCAGTGCAGTTGCAGGGACTAGCGGGGGGGCCATCAATGAGCAGTTCTTC.